This T cell receptor beta chain is drawn from a study of control samples from healthy donors and cancer patients. J gave up 9 bases and V 4 bases, and 6 bases lay outside the gene matches. Germline V gene sequence: CDR1 MNHEY, CDR2 SVGAGI. This CDR3 region has 15 residues. Sequencing used immunoSEQ multiplex PCR; TCRdb keeps in-frame clones, though not all of them. The sample shows under 75,000 clones, around nine tenths of them seen only once. The TCR sequence derives from a woman aged 45-59 years with colorectal cancer. The V and J genes are TRBV6-5 and TRBJ1-6, with 10 bases lining up with TRBD1. Input material: PBMCs. Here the CDR3 DNA reads TGTGCCAGCAGTTCCCGGGACAGGGGTGGTTCACCCCTCCACTTT. As protein: CASSSRDRGGSPLHF.